This T cell receptor beta chain was retrieved from a study of blood T cell repertoires in COVID-19. V was pared by 5 bases and J by 7 bases, with 13 bases of the junction left unmatched. CDR1 and CDR2 (germline): SGHRS, YFSETQ. This CDR3 has 15 residues. The data were produced by immunoSEQ multiplex PCR, yet TCRdb's version contains in-frame clones alone and is incomplete. This sample has around 310,000 clones, with approximately 90% found just once. The sequenced sample was peripheral blood. This receptor was obtained from a woman younger than 45 with COVID-19, enrolled during active disease. The chain uses TRBV5-1 and TRBJ2-5; 8 nucleotides align to TRBD2. CDR3 amino acids: CASRVTSGLLRTQYF. CDR3 DNA sequence: TGCGCCAGCAGGGTTACTAGCGGCCTTTTAAGGACCCAGTACTTC.